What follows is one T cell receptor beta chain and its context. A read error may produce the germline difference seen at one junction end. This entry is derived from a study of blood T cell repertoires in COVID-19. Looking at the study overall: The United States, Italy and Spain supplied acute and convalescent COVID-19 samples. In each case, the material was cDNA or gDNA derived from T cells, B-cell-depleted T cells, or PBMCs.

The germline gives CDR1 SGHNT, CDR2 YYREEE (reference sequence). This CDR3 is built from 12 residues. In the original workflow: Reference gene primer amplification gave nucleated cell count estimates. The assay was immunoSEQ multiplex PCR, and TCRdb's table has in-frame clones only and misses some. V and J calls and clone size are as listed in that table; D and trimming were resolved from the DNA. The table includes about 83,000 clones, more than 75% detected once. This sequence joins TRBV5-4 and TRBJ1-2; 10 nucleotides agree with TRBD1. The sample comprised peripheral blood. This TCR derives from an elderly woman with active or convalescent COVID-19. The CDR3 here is CASRDRGTGESF. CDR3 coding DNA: TGTGCCAGCAGGGACCGAGGGACAGGGGAGTCCTTC.